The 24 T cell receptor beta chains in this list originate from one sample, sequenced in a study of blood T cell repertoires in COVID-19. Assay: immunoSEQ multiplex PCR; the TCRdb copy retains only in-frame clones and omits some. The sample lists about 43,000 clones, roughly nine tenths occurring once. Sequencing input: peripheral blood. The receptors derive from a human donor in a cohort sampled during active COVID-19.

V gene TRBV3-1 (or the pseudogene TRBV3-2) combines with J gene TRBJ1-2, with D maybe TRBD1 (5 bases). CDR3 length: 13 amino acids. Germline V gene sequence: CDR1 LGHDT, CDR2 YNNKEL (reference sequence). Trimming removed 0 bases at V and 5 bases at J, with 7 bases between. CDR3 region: CASSQEPGYGYTF. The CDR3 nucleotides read TGTGCCAGCAGCCAAGAGCCAGGGTATGGCTACACCTTC.

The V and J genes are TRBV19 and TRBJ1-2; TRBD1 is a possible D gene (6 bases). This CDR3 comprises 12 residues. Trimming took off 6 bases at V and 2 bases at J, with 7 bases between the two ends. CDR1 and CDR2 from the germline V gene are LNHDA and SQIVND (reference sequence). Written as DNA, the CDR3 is TGTGCCAGTAGCGGGACAAACTATGGCTACACCTTC. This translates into CASSGTNYGYTF.

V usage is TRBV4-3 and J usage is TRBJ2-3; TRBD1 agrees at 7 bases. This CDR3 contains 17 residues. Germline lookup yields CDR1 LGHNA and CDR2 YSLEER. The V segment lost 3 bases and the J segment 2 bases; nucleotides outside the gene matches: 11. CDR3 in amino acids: CASSQAPDRQYTDTQYF. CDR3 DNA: TGCGCCAGCAGCCAGGCCCCGGACAGGCAATACACAGATACGCAGTATTTT.

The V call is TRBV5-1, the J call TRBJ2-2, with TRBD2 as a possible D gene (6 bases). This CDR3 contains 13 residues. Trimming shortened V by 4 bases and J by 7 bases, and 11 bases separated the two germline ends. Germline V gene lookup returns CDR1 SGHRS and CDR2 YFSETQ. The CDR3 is CASSLGLDGELFF. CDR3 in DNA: TGCGCCAGCAGCCTGGGACTGGACGGGGAGCTGTTTTTT.

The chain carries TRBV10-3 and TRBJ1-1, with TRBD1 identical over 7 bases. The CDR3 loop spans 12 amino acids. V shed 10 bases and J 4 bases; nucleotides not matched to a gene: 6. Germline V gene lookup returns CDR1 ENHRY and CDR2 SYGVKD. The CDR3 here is CATIRDSTEAFF. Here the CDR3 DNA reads TGTGCCACCATACGGGACAGCACTGAAGCTTTCTTT.

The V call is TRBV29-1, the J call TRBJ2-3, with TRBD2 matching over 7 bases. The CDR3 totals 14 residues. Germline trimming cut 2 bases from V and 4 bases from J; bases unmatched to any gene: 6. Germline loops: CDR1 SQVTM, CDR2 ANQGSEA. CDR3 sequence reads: CSVEPSGAADTQYF. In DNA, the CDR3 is TGCAGCGTTGAACCCAGCGGGGCGGCAGATACGCAGTATTTT.

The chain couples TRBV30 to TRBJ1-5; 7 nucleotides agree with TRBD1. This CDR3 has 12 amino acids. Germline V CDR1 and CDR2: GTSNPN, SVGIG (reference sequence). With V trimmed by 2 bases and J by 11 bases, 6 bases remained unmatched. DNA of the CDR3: TGTGCCTGGAGTCAAAACCAGGGGGCCCAGCATTTT. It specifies CAWSQNQGAQHF.

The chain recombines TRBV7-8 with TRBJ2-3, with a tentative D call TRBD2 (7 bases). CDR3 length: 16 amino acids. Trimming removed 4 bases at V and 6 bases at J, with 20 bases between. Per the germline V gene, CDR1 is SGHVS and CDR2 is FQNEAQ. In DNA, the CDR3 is TGTGCCAGCAGCTCCTTGGGGGGGGCCGGCTCCGATACGCAGTATTTT. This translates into CASSSLGGAGSDTQYF.

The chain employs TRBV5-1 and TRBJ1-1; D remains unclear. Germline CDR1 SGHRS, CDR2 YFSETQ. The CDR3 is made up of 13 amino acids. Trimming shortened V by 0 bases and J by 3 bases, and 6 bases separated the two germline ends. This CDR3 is CASSLGGDTEAFF. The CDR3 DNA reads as TGCGCCAGCAGCTTGGGCGGGGACACTGAAGCTTTCTTT.

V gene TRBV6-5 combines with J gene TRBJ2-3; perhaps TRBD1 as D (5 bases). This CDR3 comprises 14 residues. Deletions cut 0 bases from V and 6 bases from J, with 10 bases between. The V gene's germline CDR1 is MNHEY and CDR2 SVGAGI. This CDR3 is CASSYSLGADTQYF. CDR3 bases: TGTGCCAGCAGTTACTCCCTAGGGGCTGATACGCAGTATTTT.

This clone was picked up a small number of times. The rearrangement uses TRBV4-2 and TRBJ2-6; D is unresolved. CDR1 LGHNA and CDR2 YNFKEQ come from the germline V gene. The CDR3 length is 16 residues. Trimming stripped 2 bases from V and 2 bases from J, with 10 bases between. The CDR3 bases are TGTGCCAGCAGCCAAACCGCGGAACCTGGGGCCAACGTCCTGACTTTC. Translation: CASSQTAEPGANVLTF.

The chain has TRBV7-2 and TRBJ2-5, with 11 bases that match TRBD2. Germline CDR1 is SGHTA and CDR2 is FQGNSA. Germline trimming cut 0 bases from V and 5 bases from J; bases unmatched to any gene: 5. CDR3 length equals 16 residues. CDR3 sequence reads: CASSLALAGGQETQYF. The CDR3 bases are TGTGCCAGCAGCTTAGCCTTAGCGGGGGGGCAGGAGACCCAGTACTTC.

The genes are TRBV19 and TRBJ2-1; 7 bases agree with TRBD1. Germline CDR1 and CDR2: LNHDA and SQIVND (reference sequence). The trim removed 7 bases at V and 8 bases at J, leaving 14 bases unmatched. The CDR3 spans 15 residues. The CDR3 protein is CASKGSTGKIDEQFF. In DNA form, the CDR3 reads TGTGCCAGTAAGGGCTCGACAGGGAAGATCGATGAGCAGTTCTTC.

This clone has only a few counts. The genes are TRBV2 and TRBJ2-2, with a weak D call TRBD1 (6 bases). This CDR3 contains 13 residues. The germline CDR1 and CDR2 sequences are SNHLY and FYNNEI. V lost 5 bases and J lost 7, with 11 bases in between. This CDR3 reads CASSWSDSGELFF. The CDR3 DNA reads TGTGCCAGCAGTTGGTCGGACAGCGGGGAGCTGTTTTTT.

The CDR3 protein is CASSLTESNSYEQYF. CDR3 nucleotide sequence: TGTGCCAGCAGTTTAACAGAGTCAAACTCCTACGAGCAGTACTTC. The chain is built from TRBV2 and TRBJ2-7; D is unresolved. Deletions cut 5 bases from V and 0 bases from J, with 14 bases between. Germline CDR1 is SNHLY and CDR2 is FYNNEI. The CDR3 spans 15 residues.

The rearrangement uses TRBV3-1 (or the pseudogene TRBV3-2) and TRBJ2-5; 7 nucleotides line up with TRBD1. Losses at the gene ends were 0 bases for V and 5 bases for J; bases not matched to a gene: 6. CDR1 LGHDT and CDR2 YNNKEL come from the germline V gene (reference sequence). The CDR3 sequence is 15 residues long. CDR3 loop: CASSQDRGLKETQYF. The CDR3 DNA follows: TGTGCCAGCAGCCAAGACAGGGGGTTAAAGGAGACCCAGTACTTC.

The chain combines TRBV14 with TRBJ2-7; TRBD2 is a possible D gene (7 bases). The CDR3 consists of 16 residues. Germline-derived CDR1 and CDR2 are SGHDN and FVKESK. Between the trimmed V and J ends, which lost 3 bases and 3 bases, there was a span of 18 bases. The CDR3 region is CASSQLGGPRGYEQYF. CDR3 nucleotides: TGTGCCAGCAGCCAGCTCGGGGGGCCCCGGGGCTACGAGCAGTACTTC.

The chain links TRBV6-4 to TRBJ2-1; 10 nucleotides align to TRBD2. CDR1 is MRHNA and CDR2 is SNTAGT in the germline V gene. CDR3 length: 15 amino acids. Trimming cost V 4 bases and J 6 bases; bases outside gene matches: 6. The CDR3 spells CASSASGGAGNEQFF. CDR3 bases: TGTGCCAGCAGTGCCAGCGGGGGGGCAGGCAATGAGCAGTTCTTC.

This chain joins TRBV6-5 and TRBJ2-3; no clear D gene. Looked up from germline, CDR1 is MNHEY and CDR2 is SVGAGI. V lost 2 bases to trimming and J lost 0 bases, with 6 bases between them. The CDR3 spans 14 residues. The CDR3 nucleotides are TGTGCCAGCAGTTACGGCGGCAGCACAGATACGCAGTATTTT. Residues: CASSYGGSTDTQYF.

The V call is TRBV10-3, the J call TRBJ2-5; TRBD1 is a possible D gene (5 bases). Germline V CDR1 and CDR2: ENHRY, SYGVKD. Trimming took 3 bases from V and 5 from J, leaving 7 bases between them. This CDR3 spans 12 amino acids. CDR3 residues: CAISDDSETQYF. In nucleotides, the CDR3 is TGTGCCATCAGTGATGACAGTGAGACCCAGTACTTC.

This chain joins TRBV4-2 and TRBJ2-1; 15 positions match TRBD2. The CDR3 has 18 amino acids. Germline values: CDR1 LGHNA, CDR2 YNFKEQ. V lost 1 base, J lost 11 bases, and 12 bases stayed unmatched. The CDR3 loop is CASSQAYRTSGGVGKQFF. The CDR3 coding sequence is TGTGCCAGCAGCCAAGCCTACCGGACTAGCGGGGGGGTAGGGAAGCAGTTCTTC.

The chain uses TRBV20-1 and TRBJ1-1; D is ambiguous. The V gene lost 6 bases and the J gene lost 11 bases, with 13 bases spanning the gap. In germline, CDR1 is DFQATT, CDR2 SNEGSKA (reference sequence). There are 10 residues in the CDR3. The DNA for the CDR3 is TGCAGTGCCAGCGACCCGAGGGCTTTCTTT. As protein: CSASDPRAFF.

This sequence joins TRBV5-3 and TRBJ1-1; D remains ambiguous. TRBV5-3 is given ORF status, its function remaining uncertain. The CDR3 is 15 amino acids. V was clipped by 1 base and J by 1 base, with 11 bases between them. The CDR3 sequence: CARSLKPGRNTEAFF. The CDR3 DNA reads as TGTGCCAGAAGCTTGAAGCCGGGGAGGAACACTGAAGCTTTCTTT.

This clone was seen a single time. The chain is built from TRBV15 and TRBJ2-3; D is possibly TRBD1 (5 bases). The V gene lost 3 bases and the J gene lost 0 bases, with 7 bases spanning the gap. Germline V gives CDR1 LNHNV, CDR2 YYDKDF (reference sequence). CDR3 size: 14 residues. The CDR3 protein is CATSRDISTDTQYF. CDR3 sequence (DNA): TGTGCCACCAGCAGGGACATCAGCACAGATACGCAGTATTTT.